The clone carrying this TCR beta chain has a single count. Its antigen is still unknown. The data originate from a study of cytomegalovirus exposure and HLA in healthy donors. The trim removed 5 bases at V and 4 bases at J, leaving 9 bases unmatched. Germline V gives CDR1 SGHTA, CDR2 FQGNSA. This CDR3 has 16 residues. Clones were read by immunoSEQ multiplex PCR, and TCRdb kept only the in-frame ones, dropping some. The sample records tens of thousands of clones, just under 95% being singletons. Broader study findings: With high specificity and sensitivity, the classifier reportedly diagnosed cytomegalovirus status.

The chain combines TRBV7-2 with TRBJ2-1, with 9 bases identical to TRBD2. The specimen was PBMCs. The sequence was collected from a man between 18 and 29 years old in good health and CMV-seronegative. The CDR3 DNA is TGTGCCAGCAGCCTCCGACTAGCGGCTTTGTACAATGAGCAGTTCTTC. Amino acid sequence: CASSLRLAALYNEQFF. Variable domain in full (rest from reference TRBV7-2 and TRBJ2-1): GAGVSQSPSNKVTEKGKDVELRCDPISGHTALYWYRQSLGQGLEFLIYFQGNSAPDKSGLPSDRFSAERTGGSVSTLTIQRTQQEDSAVYLCASSLRLAALYNEQFFGPGTRLTVL.